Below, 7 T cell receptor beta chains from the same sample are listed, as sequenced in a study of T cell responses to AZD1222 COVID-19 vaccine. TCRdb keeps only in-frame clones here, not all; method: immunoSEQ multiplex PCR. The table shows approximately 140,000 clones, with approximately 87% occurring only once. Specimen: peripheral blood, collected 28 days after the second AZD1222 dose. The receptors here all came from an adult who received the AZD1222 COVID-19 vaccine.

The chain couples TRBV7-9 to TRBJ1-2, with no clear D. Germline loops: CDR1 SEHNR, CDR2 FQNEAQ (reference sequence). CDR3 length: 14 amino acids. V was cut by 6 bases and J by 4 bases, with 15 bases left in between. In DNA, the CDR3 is TGTGCCAGCAGGAGACTCCAAGGTAGCTATGGCTACACCTTC. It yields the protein CASRRLQGSYGYTF.

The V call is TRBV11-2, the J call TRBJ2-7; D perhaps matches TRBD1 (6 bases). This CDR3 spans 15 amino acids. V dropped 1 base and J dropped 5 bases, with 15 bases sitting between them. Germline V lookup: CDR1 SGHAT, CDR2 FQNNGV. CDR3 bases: TGTGCCAGCAGCTTAGGTCTTGGCAGGGACAACGAGCAGTACTTC. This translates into CASSLGLGRDNEQYF. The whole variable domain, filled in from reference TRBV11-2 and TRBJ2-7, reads EAGVAQSPRYKIIEKRQSVAFWCNPISGHATLYWYQQILGQGPKLLIQFQNNGVVDDSQLPKDRFSAERLKGVDSTLKIQPAKLEDSAVYLCASSLGLGRDNEQYFGPGTRLTVT.

The CDR3 loop reads CASSVGQGATGELFF. In DNA form, the CDR3 reads TGTGCCAGCAGCGTTGGACAGGGGGCGACCGGGGAGCTGTTTTTT. V and J are TRBV9 and TRBJ2-2; 11 bases align to TRBD1. Germline V gives CDR1 SGDLS, CDR2 YYNGEE. The V segment lost 2 bases and the J segment 5 bases; nucleotides outside the gene matches: 2. The CDR3 is 15 amino acids.

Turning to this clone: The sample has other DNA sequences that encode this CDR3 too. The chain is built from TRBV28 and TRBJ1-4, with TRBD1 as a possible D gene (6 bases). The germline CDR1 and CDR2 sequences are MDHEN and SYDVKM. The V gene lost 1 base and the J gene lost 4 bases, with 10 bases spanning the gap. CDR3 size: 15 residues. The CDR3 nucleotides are TGTGCCAGCAGTTTATCAGGGGCCAGTAATGAAAAACTGTTTTTT. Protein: CASSLSGASNEKLFF.

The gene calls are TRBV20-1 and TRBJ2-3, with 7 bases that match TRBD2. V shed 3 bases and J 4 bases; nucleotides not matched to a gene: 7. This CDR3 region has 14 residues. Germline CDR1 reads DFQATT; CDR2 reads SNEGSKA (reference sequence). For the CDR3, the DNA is TGCAGTGCTAGTAACCGGGCGGGGGCAGATACGCAGTATTTT. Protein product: CSASNRAGADTQYF.

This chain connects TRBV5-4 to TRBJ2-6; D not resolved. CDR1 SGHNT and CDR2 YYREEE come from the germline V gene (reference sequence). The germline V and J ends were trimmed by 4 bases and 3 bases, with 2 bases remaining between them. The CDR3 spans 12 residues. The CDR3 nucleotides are TGTGCCAGCAGCGGTGGGGCCAACGTCCTGACTTTC. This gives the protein CASSGGANVLTF.

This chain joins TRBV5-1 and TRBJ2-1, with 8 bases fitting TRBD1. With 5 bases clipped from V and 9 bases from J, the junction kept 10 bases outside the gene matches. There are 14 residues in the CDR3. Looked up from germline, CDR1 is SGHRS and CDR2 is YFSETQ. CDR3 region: CASSPGQGKGEQFF. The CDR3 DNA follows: TGCGCCAGCAGTCCTGGACAGGGTAAGGGTGAGCAGTTCTTC.